The T cell receptor beta chain described here comes from a study of glioma-infiltrating T cells after dendritic cell vaccination (dated by TCRdb to the mid-2010s). General notes on the study: Of the roughly 15 glioblastoma patients in the cohort, all drawn from Phase I and II dendritic cell vaccination trials, 9 were newly diagnosed and 6 had recurrent disease. Between 2003 and 2012, patients were given autologous tumor lysate-pulsed dendritic cell vaccination. To make the vaccine, monocyte-derived dendritic cells were cultured for roughly seven days with IL-4 and GM-CSF and then pulsed overnight with autologous tumor lysate. Patients received three intradermal dendritic cell vaccine injections at biweekly intervals in the arm below the axilla. In glioblastoma patients vaccinated with dendritic cells, deep sequencing of TCR beta CDR3 regions served to measure the amount of tumor-infiltrating lymphocytes and to compare repertoires between tumor and blood. Survival after dendritic cell vaccination was correlated with TCR sequencing metrics, such as TIL content and the overlap between tumor and blood repertoires.

The CDR3 spans 14 residues, from the cysteine through the phenylalanine. This entry keeps only the CDR3 DNA: 42 bases, framed from base 1. Per the germline V gene, SGHRS is the CDR1 and YFSETQ is the CDR2. V and J are truncated by 4 bases and 1 base respectively, leaving an intervening sequence of 9 bases. As concerns this clone: Its antigen specificity is not known. It has no much larger one-base neighbor in the sample; base qualities were not kept.

Patients were selected on the basis of adequate residual fresh-frozen tumor tissue and more than two years of available survival data. An isocitrate dehydrogenase mutation was not carried by any of the glioblastoma patients, although molecular status was otherwise variable. PBMC were collected before vaccination, two weeks after the third vaccination, and at tumor progression if progression occurred. The Qiagen DNeasy Blood extraction Kit was used for extraction of genomic DNA. Overall results and qualifications from the work: The cohort was small and heterogeneous, with few patients having full blood and tumor sets and even fewer initial-recurrent tumor pairs. Longer time to progression and overall survival after dendritic cell vaccination were predicted by higher estimated pretreatment TIL content. No direct relationship between TCR clonality and survival was found, suggesting that a diverse polyclonal response may matter. The response model built on TCR overlap across three groups was characterized as speculative, with prospective validation still needed.

The immunoSEQ assay amplified TCRB CDR3 regions from about 2 micrograms of genomic DNA, or from all available DNA when less than that amount was available. The multiplex PCR employed 60 forward primers targeting TCR V beta segments and 13 reverse primers targeting J beta segments. Synthetic control templates were spiked into each sample at limiting dilution to estimate reads per starting template. Reads of 87 bp were generated by sequencing on the Illumina HiSeq System. The original methods were these. PCR and sequencing errors were removed by a nearest neighbor algorithm that merged closely related sequences. TCR overlap was measured as the percentage of unique tumor TCR beta sequences also present in the same patient's peripheral blood. The table comes from immuneACCESS by way of TCRdb, which keeps in-frame sequences with V and J called. Part of the clones is missing from these tables; in studies checked, under half for an unresolved V gene and the rest for unknown reasons. The V and J calls and clone size are taken from that table; D and trimming were inferred from the DNA. Counted in this sample were about 87,000 clones; about 87% of them appeared once. Of the sample, roughly 3.2% falls within the top ten clones.

Sequenced here: blood, sampled before dendritic cell vaccination. The chain couples TRBV5-1 to TRBJ1-3, with an unclear D gene assignment. This TCR was recovered from a human donor with glioblastoma. At the DNA level, the sequence is TGCGCCAGCAGCCCTCGGGGATCTGGAAACACCATATATTTT. It is translated as CASSPRGSGNTIYF.